Shown below are 22 T cell receptor beta chains from a single sample sequenced in a study of early stage breast cancer tumors. Sequencing used immunoSEQ multiplex PCR; TCRdb keeps in-frame clones, though not all of them. Here the sample spans tens of thousands of clones, 75% to 95% being singletons. What was sequenced was blood. The receptor set was obtained from a person aged 65 to 79 with breast cancer.

The rearrangement joins TRBV6-6 to TRBJ2-2; 9 bases map to TRBD1. Germline CDR1 is MNHNY and CDR2 is SVGAGI (reference sequence). The CDR3 is 16 residues long. V shed 4 bases, J shed 4 bases, and the junction held 7 bases outside the gene matches. For the CDR3, the DNA is TGTGCCAGCAGTTTCCCGGGACAGGGCCCCACCGGGGAGCTGTTTTTT. Translated, it gives CASSFPGQGPTGELFF.

This rearrangement joins TRBV29-1 to TRBJ2-7; D is unresolved. The V end was cut by 0 bases, the J end by 2 bases, with 8 bases between. The length of the CDR3 is 13 residues. Germline V gives CDR1 SQVTM, CDR2 ANQGSEA. This CDR3 reads CSVEEAETYEQYF. DNA for the CDR3: TGCAGCGTTGAAGAGGCAGAAACCTACGAGCAGTACTTC.

CDR3: CASSQDLSGGDYEQYF. DNA of the CDR3: TGCGCCAGCAGCCAAGATCTTAGCGGGGGGGATTACGAGCAGTACTTC. The chain recombines TRBV4-3 with TRBJ2-7, with TRBD2 identical over 11 bases. V shed 0 bases and J 4 bases; nucleotides not matched to a gene: 5. The CDR3 is 16 residues long. The germline V gene encodes CDR1 LGHNA and CDR2 YSLEER.

The chain has TRBV6-5 and TRBJ1-2, with D perhaps TRBD1 (5 bases). The germline CDR1 and CDR2 sequences are MNHEY and SVGAGI. The germline V and J ends were trimmed by 6 bases and 2 bases, with 10 bases remaining between them. The CDR3 covers 13 residues. The CDR3 sequence: CASSPRENYGYTF. The CDR3 DNA reads TGTGCCAGCAGCCCCAGGGAAAACTATGGCTACACCTTC.

V and J are TRBV12-2 and TRBJ1-5; the D call in the table, TRBD1, was not verified against the DNA. TRBV12-2 is shown as a pseudogene. This CDR3 contains 17 residues. In DNA, the CDR3 is TGTGCAAGTCGCCTCAGACAGGGTTTTAGAGGCAATCAGCCCCAGCATTTT. Its translation is CASRLRQGFRGNQPQHF.

The chain joins TRBV18 to TRBJ1-2, with D possibly matching TRBD1 (5 bases). The CDR3 sequence is 16 residues long. The germline V gene has CDR1 KGHSH and CDR2 LQKENI. The V end lost 3 bases, the J end lost 3 bases, and 17 bases lay between the germline ends. The CDR3 is CASSPGGDHGHYGYTF. In DNA, the CDR3 is TGTGCCAGCTCACCGGGGGGGGACCACGGGCACTATGGCTACACCTTC.

The gene calls are TRBV7-8 and TRBJ2-7; TRBD1 aligns across 7 bases. This CDR3 is built from 19 residues. The germline V gene has CDR1 SGHVS and CDR2 FQNEAQ. With V trimmed by 2 bases and J by 2 bases, 18 bases remained unmatched. The CDR3 protein is CASSLRASAHRGNTYEQYF. CDR3 in DNA: TGTGCCAGCAGCTTAAGGGCAAGTGCCCACAGGGGTAATACCTACGAGCAGTACTTC.

V and J are TRBV5-4 and TRBJ2-5; 8 bases line up with TRBD2. Looked up from germline, CDR1 is SGHNT and CDR2 is YYREEE (reference sequence). The length of the CDR3 is 16 residues. The trim removed 0 bases at V and 1 base at J, leaving 5 bases unmatched. The CDR3 region has the DNA TGTGCCAGCAGCTTGGGTGCGGGGGGTCTCCAAGAGACCCAGTACTTC. It specifies CASSLGAGGLQETQYF.

V and J are TRBV30 and TRBJ1-1, with 7 positions matching TRBD1. The CDR3 is made up of 14 amino acids. The junction had 10 bases not matched to a gene; V was cut back by 3 bases and J by 6 bases. From germline, CDR1 is GTSNPN and CDR2 SVGIG (reference sequence). CDR3 DNA sequence: TGTGCCTGGAGCCGTGACAGGGAGGCTCCTGAAGCTTTCTTT. Its protein is CAWSRDREAPEAFF.

The rearrangement links TRBV2 to TRBJ2-2; D possibly corresponds to TRBD1 (5 bases). Looked up from germline, CDR1 is SNHLY and CDR2 is FYNNEI. The CDR3 runs to 15 residues. Trimming cost V 5 bases and J 0 bases, with 10 bases left between them. The chain's CDR3 is CASSPRTTNTGELFF. The CDR3 bases are TGTGCCAGCAGTCCCAGGACAACGAACACCGGGGAGCTGTTTTTT.

V and J are TRBV11-2 and TRBJ2-3; D is undetermined. V was clipped by 0 bases and J by 5 bases, with 3 bases between them. Germline V gives CDR1 SGHAT, CDR2 FQNNGV. The CDR3 length is 12 residues. The DNA for the CDR3 is TGTGCCAGCAGCTTAGAGAGAGATACGCAGTATTTT. This gives the protein CASSLERDTQYF.

The V gene is TRBV9, the J gene TRBJ2-7; the D gene is possibly TRBD1 (6 bases). CDR1 is SGDLS, CDR2 YYNGEE, per germline. Trimming left V 4 bases short and J 2 bases short, with 19 bases between. The CDR3 runs 16 residues. The CDR3 spells CASSTQVRDTPYEQYF. The CDR3 DNA sequence: TGTGCCAGCAGCACCCAAGTTCGGGACACCCCCTACGAGCAGTACTTC. The entire variable domain, with the rest obtained from reference TRBV9 and TRBJ2-7, is as follows: DSGVTQTPKHLITATGQRVTLRCSPRSGDLSVYWYQQSLDQGLQFLIQYYNGEERAKGNILERFSAQQFPDLHSELNLSSLELGDSALYFCASSTQVRDTPYEQYFGPGTRLTVT.

This clone has only one observation. The rearrangement links TRBV4-3 to TRBJ2-2; 9 nucleotides line up with TRBD2. The V gene end was trimmed by 6 bases and the J gene end by 3 bases; junction bases not matched to a gene: 2. Germline values: CDR1 LGHNA, CDR2 YSLEER. This CDR3 contains 14 residues. CDR3 coding DNA: TGCGCCAGCAGGACTAGCGGTTACACCGGGGAGCTGTTTTTT. Translated, it gives CASRTSGYTGELFF.

The chain employs TRBV30 and TRBJ1-4; the D gene is possibly TRBD1 (6 bases). This CDR3 has 13 residues. V was clipped by 7 bases and J by 8 bases, with 17 bases between them. Germline V CDR1 and CDR2: GTSNPN, SVGIG (reference sequence). CDR3 protein: CAYNSGRGEKLFF. CDR3 in DNA: TGTGCCTACAATTCGGGCAGGGGCGAAAAACTGTTTTTT.

The chain couples TRBV5-1 to TRBJ1-2; D not certain. V lost 4 bases and J lost 5, with 15 bases in between. Germline V CDR1 and CDR2: SGHRS, YFSETQ. The length of the CDR3 is 14 residues. In DNA, the CDR3 is TGCGCCAGCAGCCAGGACTGGCTCGGGTATGGCTACACCTTC. This encodes CASSQDWLGYGYTF.

The chain is built from TRBV29-1 and TRBJ1-4; D is ambiguous. V lost 3 bases and J lost 8, with 13 bases in between. The length of the CDR3 is 13 residues. Germline lookup yields CDR1 SQVTM and CDR2 ANQGSEA. The DNA for the CDR3 is TGCAGCGTTGAGGTACGGGAGCAGGAAAAACTGTTTTTT. It yields the protein CSVEVREQEKLFF.

This chain connects TRBV30 to TRBJ1-6; a possible D gene is TRBD1 (5 bases). The CDR3 spans 13 residues. Germline V gene lookup returns CDR1 GTSNPN and CDR2 SVGIG (reference sequence). The V gene lost 5 bases and the J gene lost 10 bases, with 15 bases spanning the gap. CDR3 region: CAWGAFWSSPLHF. CDR3 nucleotides: TGTGCCTGGGGGGCTTTTTGGTCGTCACCCCTCCACTTT.

The chain joins TRBV5-6 to TRBJ1-6; TRBD1 agrees at 10 bases. Germline loops: CDR1 SGHDT, CDR2 YYEEEE. Trimming removed 4 bases from V and 4 bases from J; junction bases left unmatched: 8. This CDR3 is built from 17 residues. In DNA, the CDR3 is TGTGCCAGCAGCATAAGGACAGGGGGTACTTATAATTCACCCCTCCACTTT. This codes for CASSIRTGGTYNSPLHF.

This chain connects TRBV7-7 to TRBJ2-5; D call uncertain. CDR1 is SSHAT, CDR2 FNYEAQ, per germline (reference sequence). The CDR3 has 13 amino acids. V was pared by 5 bases and J by 0 bases, with 7 bases between. CDR3 protein: CASSLDNQETQYF. The DNA for the CDR3 is TGTGCCAGCAGCCTCGACAACCAAGAGACCCAGTACTTC.

The chain is built from TRBV29-1 and TRBJ2-2; D ambiguous. Trimming stripped 3 bases from V and 2 bases from J, with 10 bases between. The CDR3 contains 14 residues. Germline V gives CDR1 SQVTM, CDR2 ANQGSEA. The CDR3 DNA reads TGCAGCGTTGATTCCGACTTCAACACCGGGGAGCTGTTTTTT. Its protein product is CSVDSDFNTGELFF.

This rearrangement joins TRBV10-3 to TRBJ1-1; D is uncertain. Per germline, CDR1 ENHRY and CDR2 SYGVKD. V was clipped by 11 bases and J by 1 base, with 14 bases between them. CDR3 length: 13 residues. In DNA form, the CDR3 reads TGTGCCGTCCTTGTGCGAGGGAACACTGAAGCTTTCTTT. This gives the protein CAVLVRGNTEAFF.

This clone was counted once. The chain recombines TRBV2 with TRBJ1-4, with a possible D match to TRBD1 (5 bases). The CDR3 consists of 16 residues. Germline V gene data show CDR1 as SNHLY and CDR2 as FYNNEI. Trimming took 0 bases from V and 6 from J, leaving 14 bases between them. This chain's CDR3 is CASSEASGQGYEKLFF. CDR3 nucleotides: TGTGCCAGCAGTGAAGCTTCGGGTCAGGGATATGAAAAACTGTTTTTT.